This T cell receptor beta chain came from a study of radiotherapy plus CTLA-4 blockade in lung cancer. The table came from immunoSEQ multiplex PCR; TCRdb's copy has only in-frame clones and leaves some out. The data hold roughly 77,000 clones, with under 75% observed a single time. Material: peripheral blood, obtained from a patient treated with radiotherapy plus ipilimumab. This sequence originates from a human donor with non-small cell lung cancer whose response to radiotherapy plus ipilimumab could not be evaluated.

The CDR3 bases are TGCAGTGCTAGAGTCGAACTTACCCAGTACTTC. Its protein product is CSARVELTQYF. The chain employs TRBV20-1 and TRBJ2-5; D unresolved. This CDR3 is built from 11 residues. Deletions cut 1 base from V and 8 bases from J, with 8 bases between. From germline, CDR1 is DFQATT and CDR2 SNEGSKA (reference sequence).